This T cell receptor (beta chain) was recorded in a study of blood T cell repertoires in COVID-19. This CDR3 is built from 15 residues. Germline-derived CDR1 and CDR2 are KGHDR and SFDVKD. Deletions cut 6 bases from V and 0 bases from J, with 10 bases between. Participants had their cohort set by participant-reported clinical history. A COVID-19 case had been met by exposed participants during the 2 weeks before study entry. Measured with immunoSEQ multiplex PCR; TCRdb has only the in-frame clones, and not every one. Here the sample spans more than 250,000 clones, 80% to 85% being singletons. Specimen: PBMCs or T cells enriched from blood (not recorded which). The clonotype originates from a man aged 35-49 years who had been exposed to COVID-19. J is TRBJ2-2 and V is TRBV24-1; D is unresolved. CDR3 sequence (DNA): TGTGCCACCAGTCACGCAGATGCGAACACCGGGGAGCTGTTTTTT. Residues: CATSHADANTGELFF.